These 9 T cell receptor beta chains came from one sample sequenced in a study of blood T cell repertoires in COVID-19 (dated by TCRdb to about 2020). Receptor amplification or capture employed the immunoSEQ multiplex PCR assay. TCRdb carries this immuneACCESS record with in-frame sequences only. Its versions omit some clonotypes, under half of them owing to an unresolved V gene in the studies checked, with the rest unexplained. Here the sample has around 310,000 clones; about 93% occur a single time. The ten largest clones add up to approximately 7.5% of the sample. Input material: peripheral blood. These receptors were collected from a woman aged 25 to 39 with COVID-19, enrolled during active disease.

The chain combines TRBV5-5 with TRBJ2-5; D unclear. This CDR3 contains 14 residues. The germline gives CDR1 SGHKS, CDR2 YYEKEE (reference sequence). The V end was cut by 0 bases, the J end by 4 bases, with 10 bases between. CDR3 coding DNA: TGTGCCAGCAGCTTGGCCCACCTGCGAGAGACCCAGTACTTC. Translated, it gives CASSLAHLRETQYF.

The rearrangement links TRBV2 to TRBJ2-2; D possibly corresponds to TRBD1 (5 bases). V lost 10 bases to trimming and J lost 6 bases, with 18 bases between them. The CDR3 runs 14 residues. CDR1 and CDR2 from the germline V gene are SNHLY and FYNNEI. CDR3 loop: CATRGRDAPGELFF. CDR3 coding DNA: TGTGCCACCCGCGGCAGGGATGCCCCCGGGGAGCTGTTTTTT.

The chain joins TRBV28 to TRBJ2-1; 13 nucleotides match TRBD2. This CDR3 has 16 residues. With V trimmed by 6 bases and J by 9 bases, 11 bases remained unmatched. CDR1 MDHEN and CDR2 SYDVKM come from the germline V gene. This CDR3 is CASRLTGTSGMGEQFF. The CDR3 DNA is TGTGCCAGCAGACTGACCGGGACTAGCGGGATGGGTGAGCAGTTCTTC.

The chain joins TRBV6-5 to TRBJ2-7, with 7 bases aligning to TRBD1. Looked up from germline, CDR1 is MNHEY and CDR2 is SVGAGI. CDR3 length: 13 residues. The J segment lost 5 bases and the V segment lost 2 bases, leaving 3 bases of the junction unmatched. The CDR3 DNA sequence: TGTGCCAGCAGTTACAGGGGGCTCCACGAGCAGTACTTC. It yields the protein CASSYRGLHEQYF.

This chain links TRBV28 with TRBJ2-7; D is uncertain. The V end lost 6 bases, the J end lost 3 bases, and 6 bases lay between the germline ends. The CDR3 contains 11 residues. CDR1 is MDHEN and CDR2 is SYDVKM in the germline V gene. CDR3 nucleotide sequence: TGTGCCAGCAGATCGGTCTACGAGCAGTACTTC. It is translated as CASRSVYEQYF.

This clone has only one observation. V gene TRBV9 combines with J gene TRBJ2-1; TRBD2 aligns across 10 bases. The CDR3 is 16 amino acids. Germline lookup yields CDR1 SGDLS and CDR2 YYNGEE. V shed 0 bases, J shed 8 bases, and the junction held 8 bases outside the gene matches. DNA of the CDR3: TGTGCCAGCAGCGTAGGGTGGCTAGCGGGAGCCTATGAGCAGTTCTTC. This translates into CASSVGWLAGAYEQFF.

The rearrangement links TRBV12-3 or TRBV12-4 to TRBJ1-1, with D perhaps matching TRBD1 (5 bases). CDR3 length equals 13 residues. The ends were cut back, 4 bases at V and 6 bases at J, with 12 bases in the middle. The CDR3 spells CASSWGADSEAFF. CDR3 nucleotide sequence: TGTGCCAGCAGTTGGGGCGCCGACTCTGAAGCTTTCTTT.

V is TRBV12-3 or TRBV12-4 and J is TRBJ1-5; D remains unclear. The CDR3 is 13 residues long. Trimming cost V 4 bases and J 7 bases, with 11 bases left between them. The DNA of the CDR3 is TGTGCCAGCAGTTCCGACATGGGCCAGCCCCAGCATTTT. This codes for CASSSDMGQPQHF.

This clone turned up a few times. The chain combines TRBV24-1 with TRBJ1-1, with TRBD1 matching over 12 bases. Germline loops: CDR1 KGHDR, CDR2 SFDVKD. Trimming cost V 6 bases and J 6 bases; bases outside gene matches: 7. CDR3 length: 15 residues. CDR3 protein: CATSRGTGGLAEAFF. CDR3 nucleotide sequence: TGTGCCACCAGTCGGGGGACAGGGGGCTTGGCTGAAGCTTTCTTT.